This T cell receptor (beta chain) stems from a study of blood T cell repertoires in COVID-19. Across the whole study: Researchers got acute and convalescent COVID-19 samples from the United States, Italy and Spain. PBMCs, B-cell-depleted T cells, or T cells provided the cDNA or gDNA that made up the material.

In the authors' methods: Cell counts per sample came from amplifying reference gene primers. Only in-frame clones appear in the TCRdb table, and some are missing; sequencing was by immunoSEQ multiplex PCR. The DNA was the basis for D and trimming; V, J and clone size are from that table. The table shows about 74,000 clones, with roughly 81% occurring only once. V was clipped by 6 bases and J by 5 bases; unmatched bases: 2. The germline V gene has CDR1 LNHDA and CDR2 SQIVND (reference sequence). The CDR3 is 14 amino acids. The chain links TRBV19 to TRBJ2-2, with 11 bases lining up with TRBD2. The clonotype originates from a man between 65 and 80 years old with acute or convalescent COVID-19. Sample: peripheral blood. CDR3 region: CASRGLAETGELFF. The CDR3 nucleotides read TGTGCCAGTAGGGGACTAGCGGAAACCGGGGAGCTGTTTTTT.